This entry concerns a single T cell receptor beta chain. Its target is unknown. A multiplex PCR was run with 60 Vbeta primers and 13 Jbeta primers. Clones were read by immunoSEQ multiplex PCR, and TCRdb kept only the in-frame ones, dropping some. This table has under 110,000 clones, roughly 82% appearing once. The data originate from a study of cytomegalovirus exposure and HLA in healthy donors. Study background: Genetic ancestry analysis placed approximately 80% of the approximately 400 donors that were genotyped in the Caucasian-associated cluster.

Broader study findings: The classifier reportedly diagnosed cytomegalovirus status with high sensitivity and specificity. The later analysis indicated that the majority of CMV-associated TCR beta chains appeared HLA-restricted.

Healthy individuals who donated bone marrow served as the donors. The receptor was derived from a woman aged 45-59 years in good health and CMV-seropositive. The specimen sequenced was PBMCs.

CDR3 sequence reads: CASGLPLPNEQFF. As DNA, the CDR3 is TGTGCCAGCGGACTTCCCCTTCCCAATGAGCAGTTCTTC. This rearrangement joins TRBV6-7 to TRBJ2-1; the D gene is possibly TRBD2 (5 bases). TRBV6-7 is designated an ORF whose function remains uncertain. This CDR3 comprises 13 residues. V was pared by 8 bases and J by 6 bases, with 14 bases between.